This note documents a single T cell receptor beta chain sequence. What antigen it recognizes has not been identified. No much larger clone exists at a distance of one base, and base qualities are not known. The record originates from a study of cytomegalovirus exposure and HLA in healthy donors (dated by TCRdb to the late 2010s). Looking at the study overall: An earlier analysis of 587 of the donors reported about 290 Gb of sequence data and 117 million unique TCR beta sequences from 150 million to 200 million T cells. Approximately 300 gigabases of sequencing data and around 80 million unique TCR sequences made up an early release that covered several hundred HLA-typed donors. The genetic ancestry cluster associated with self-reported Caucasian donors included approximately 85% of the 300 to 400 genotyped donors. The study aimed to test whether cataloging public T cell receptors could reveal signatures of past pathogen exposure. The study used immunosequencing to profile the T cell repertoires of 670 or so subjects and linked those repertoires to cytomegalovirus serostatus. Along with the approximately 600-subject first cohort, a separate validation cohort of more than 90 different subjects was used. The study combined high-throughput TCR immunosequencing, statistical association of individual TCRs with disease status, and machine learning to predict cytomegalovirus infection status. In a later analysis, previously published TCR beta repertoires from hundreds of donors were re-analyzed and high-resolution HLA genotyping was added so that TCR occurrence patterns could be studied. Rather than using new phenotypic data, the later analysis identified candidate immune exposures from TCR beta sequences and from how often those sequences occurred across donors. An earlier analysis of around 540 of the donors applied high-throughput TCR beta sequencing to assess whether each TCR beta V gene segment acted as functional or pseudogenic. Donor age, sex, ethnicity and CMV serostatus were compiled together with the repertoire data. Genome-wide SNP genotypes for about three fifths of the 666 donors were used in a later genetic analysis, which treated that subset as a discovery cohort. All discovery cohort repertoires had been generated on a single sequencing platform. HLA typing included class I and class II loci at four-digit resolution. The number of typed donors differed by locus: about 629-640 for A, B, C, DRB1 and DQB1; roughly 510 for DQA1; 606 for DPA1; and roughly 450 for DPB1. Because of strong linkage in the cohort, roughly five DR-DQ haplotypes were treated as single units for association and clustering. Across some 400 genotyped donors of the cohort, an average of about 250,000 unique TCR beta nucleotide sequences per donor were sequenced, and around 19% of those sequences were non-productive. On the study overall, not on this receptor specifically: An earlier analysis of 587 of the donors showed that most TCR beta V segments appeared in productive rearrangements either about 90% or about 30% of the time, which broadly matched IMGT annotations. A later analysis found that HLA-associated TCR beta chains were more clonally expanded and had lower generation probabilities than equally common non-associated chains. Assigning TCR associations to individual alleles was difficult when HLA alleles, especially DR and DQ, strongly co-occurred. It was suggested by the authors that the approach could potentially be generalized to other disease states and immunological phenotypes. Cytomegalovirus status was reported to be diagnosed by the classifier with high specificity and sensitivity in both the original and validation cohorts. Because counts were too low, roughly 17 rarely observed V segments, including chromosome 9 orphons, were left out of the earlier analysis of about 500 of the donors. Compared with the approximately 670-donor mean, donors in an Asian-associated ancestry cluster had fewer N-insertions in productive TCRs, according to a later genetic analysis. A further reported finding was that TCR beta sequences accurately predicted the HLA-A and HLA-B alleles for most subjects in the first cohort. Linkage disequilibrium might explain the correlated functional status among segregating V segments, but an unknown experimental factor could not be excluded. A later genetic analysis associated a missense DCLRE1C variant with V-gene and J-gene trimming of TCR beta chains, and an independent cohort replicated the association. In a later analysis, the rate of TCR association differed among HLA loci, with DRB1 alleles having the most associated TCRs and HLA-C alleles having the fewest. The 87-base-pair reads could not distinguish some IMGT-functional V segments, including TRBV6-2 and TRBV6-3, so those segments were excluded. This cohort had only TCR beta chains sequenced, and the lack of alpha or paired-chain data limited which features could be detected. A total of 150 or so TCR beta chains were listed by the study as associated with cytomegalovirus. Specific HLA alleles were associated with some 15,000 TCR beta sequences at a false discovery rate of 0.05 in a later analysis. Roughly uniform sequencing depth across donors was assumed in presence/absence analyses, although this assumption may not hold. Most CMV-associated TCR beta chains appeared to be HLA-restricted in a later analysis, and the HLA associations seemed to be driven largely by CMV exposure. According to a later analysis, parvovirus B19, influenza, CMV and Epstein-Barr virus appeared linked to several top co-occurrence clusters. Because HLA typing was unavailable for some donors at each locus, only the typed subset was used in association tests. Across donors, most TCR sequences were observed very rarely, whereas some public TCRs were present in many individuals. Immune exposure information for the cohort was limited to CMV serostatus. A cluster of highly shared sequence variants was judged likely to be a technical artifact of the sequencing pipeline. In vitro tests confirmed that a few of the cytomegalovirus-associated TCR beta chains recognize cytomegalovirus antigens.

To prepare the library, the immunoSEQ multiplex PCR assay was applied. The multiplex PCR relied on a mix of 60 forward primers for TCR Vbeta segments and 13 reverse primers for TCR Jbeta segments. Amplification of the CDR3 region of rearranged TCR beta genes was performed with a multiplex PCR assay on genomic DNA. The amplified TCR beta libraries were sequenced on the Illumina HiSeq System as 87-base-pair reads. The paper's data handling went like this. In a later analysis, 70 million to 95 million unique TCR beta chains were counted across the 500 to 850 repertoires, and roughly 10 million of these chains were shared by at least two donors. A nearest-neighbor algorithm error-corrected the raw reads and collapsed the reads into unique sequences, merging closely related sequences to remove PCR and sequencing errors. Alignment of CDR3 sequences to IMGT reference sequences was used to assign V, D and J gene segments. Each retained sequence needed at least a six-nucleotide match to both a V gene segment and a J gene segment. Rearrangements were classified as productive when the CDR3 lacked stop codons and remained in frame with V and J, and all other rearrangements were classified as non-productive. Following IMGT convention, CDR3 was defined as the stretch from the second conserved V-encoded cysteine up to the conserved J-encoded phenylalanine. The earlier analysis of some 580 of the donors excluded any sequence lacking an unambiguous match to a single V gene segment. An earlier analysis of several hundred of the donors called V segments functional above 56.7% productive rearrangements and segregating when the between-donor standard deviation exceeded 5%. A statistical classification framework was built to diagnose cytomegalovirus status from the catalog of TCR beta chain sequences. In a later analysis, TCR nucleotide sequences were compared against IMGT/GENE-DB human TR gene sequences so that V and J genes could be assigned. Using the TCRdist pipeline, a later analysis assigned CDR3 sequences along with most-parsimonious VDJ recombination scenarios. In a later analysis, each TCR beta chain was defined by its CDR3 amino acid sequence together with its V-gene family, and reads without a unique V-gene family were excluded. In a later analysis, some 600 highly shared, low-generation-probability nucleotide sequences were removed to address suspected cross-contamination and a sequencing artifact. In a later analysis, a clonal expansion index for each public chain was calculated from normalized within-repertoire ranks of inferred template counts. In a later analysis, generation probabilities were computed using a VDJ recombination model fitted to out-of-frame rearrangements, and the results were checked against IGoR. A later analysis scored TCR-TCR, TCR-HLA and TCR-CMV co-occurrence with hypergeometric tests, applying a repertoire-size bias correction to TCR pairs. In a later analysis, false discovery rates were estimated by permuting HLA or CMV assignments 20 times. In a later analysis, co-occurring TCRs were grouped using DBSCAN, with TCRdist sequence similarity added in when clustering inside HLA-allele-positive subsets. Repertoires with fewer than 30,000 or more than 120,000 public chains, plus five repertoires with anomalous nucleotide sharing, were excluded from co-occurrence clustering. What TCRdb holds here is the immuneACCESS table cut down to in-frame rearrangements. Part of the clones is not present; checked against another copy, under half of the missing clones reflect an unresolved V gene, and the others are unexplained. The V and J calls and clone size come from that table; D and trimming were worked out from the DNA. The sample table shows around 130,000 clones, and about 8.5% are seen once. About 5.5% of the sample is taken by the ten largest.

The cohort was made up of under 800 healthy bone marrow donors. Cohort members were all nominally healthy when sampled, although unrecorded immune exposures were likely present. The donor tested CMV seronegative and was one of the 352 seronegative cohort members. Every donor gave a peripheral blood sample, and the peripheral blood mononuclear cells from that sample were used for TCR beta sequencing. The Qiagen DNeasy Blood Extraction Kit was used to extract genomic DNA from the blood cell samples. CDR1 and CDR2 were assigned from the germline V gene (reference sequence) as LNHDA and SQIVND. CDR3 length: 17 amino acids, cysteine to phenylalanine. Only the CDR3 DNA stays, 51 bases, in frame from base 1. V loses 1 base at its end and J loses 6 bases; junction bases beyond the gene matches: 13.

The TCR comes from a man in his forties in good health and CMV-seronegative. The sequence is built from TRBV19 and TRBJ1-1, and TRBD1 matches 8 of the central bases. Sequencing used PBMCs. The DNA is TGTGCCAGTAGTATAGGCCTTCGGACAGGGAGGGGGGCTGAAGCTTTCTTT. This encodes CASSIGLRTGRGAEAFF.